Listed here is a single T cell receptor (beta chain). Profiled with immunoSEQ multiplex PCR; TCRdb holds only in-frame clones, not every one. The table has roughly 180,000 clones, 70% to 85% seen once; the top ten hold about 5%. The germline V and J ends were trimmed by 0 bases and 3 bases, with 9 bases remaining between them. Germline values: CDR1 LNHNV, CDR2 YYDKDF (reference sequence). The CDR3 extends over 14 amino acids. The data belong to a study of cytotoxic CD8 clonotypes in ibrutinib-treated CLL. This sequence was found in a human donor with chronic lymphocytic leukemia. This specimen consisted of PBMCs, obtained after 24 months of ibrutinib treatment. The rearrangement joins TRBV15 to TRBJ2-7; D remains unclear. Here the CDR3 reads CATSRDRVVYEQYF. The CDR3 DNA follows: TGTGCCACCAGCAGAGATAGGGTCGTCTACGAGCAGTACTTC.